The text below deals with one T cell receptor beta chain. Clones were read by immunoSEQ multiplex PCR, and TCRdb kept only the in-frame ones, dropping some. This table has about 87,000 clones, about four fifths appearing once. The data derive from a study of PD-L1 blockade in urothelial cancer. Background on the study: Blood was tested 3 weeks (second dose) and 6 weeks into treatment. Per blood sample, T cells had a median of roughly 150,000.

The time point here: pretreatment peripheral blood. The diagnosis in patients was locally advanced or metastatic urothelial carcinoma. This CDR3 is 17 amino acids long. Germline V gene data show CDR1 as MNHEY and CDR2 as SMNVEV (reference sequence). V lost 4 bases, J lost 3 bases, and 8 bases stayed unmatched. The TCR originated in a man aged 55-75 years with urothelial cancer. The V call is TRBV27, the J call TRBJ2-7, with 14 positions matching TRBD2. Sequencing was performed on PBMCs, taken around atezolizumab (anti-PD-L1) treatment. As DNA, the CDR3 is TGTGCCAGCAGTTCGGGGACTAGCGGGAGTCTCCTCTACGAGCAGTACTTC. Translating it yields CASSSGTSGSLLYEQYF.